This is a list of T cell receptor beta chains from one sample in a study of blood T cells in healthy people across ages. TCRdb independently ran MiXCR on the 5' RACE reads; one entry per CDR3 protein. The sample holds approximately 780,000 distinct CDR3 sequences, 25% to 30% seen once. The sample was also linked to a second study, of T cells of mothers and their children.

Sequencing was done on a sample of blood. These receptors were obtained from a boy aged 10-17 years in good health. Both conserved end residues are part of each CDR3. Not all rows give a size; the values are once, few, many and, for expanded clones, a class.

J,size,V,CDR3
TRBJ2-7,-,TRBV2,CASTQGHEQYF
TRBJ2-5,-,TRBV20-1,CSARDFKHFRDVQETQYF
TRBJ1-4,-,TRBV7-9,CASSFRESTNEKLFF
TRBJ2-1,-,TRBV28,CASSPLAGRRNNEQFF
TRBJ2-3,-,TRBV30,CACTGGISTDTQYF
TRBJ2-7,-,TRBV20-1,CSASLAGSYEQYF
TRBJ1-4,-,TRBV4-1,CASSQAPGEKLFF
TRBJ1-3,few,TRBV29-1,CSVEDPAAGNTIYF
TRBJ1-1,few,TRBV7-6,CASSSDGTEAFF
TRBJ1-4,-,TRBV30,CAWSAGVERTGEELFF
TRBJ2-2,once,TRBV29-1,CSARQGANTGELFF